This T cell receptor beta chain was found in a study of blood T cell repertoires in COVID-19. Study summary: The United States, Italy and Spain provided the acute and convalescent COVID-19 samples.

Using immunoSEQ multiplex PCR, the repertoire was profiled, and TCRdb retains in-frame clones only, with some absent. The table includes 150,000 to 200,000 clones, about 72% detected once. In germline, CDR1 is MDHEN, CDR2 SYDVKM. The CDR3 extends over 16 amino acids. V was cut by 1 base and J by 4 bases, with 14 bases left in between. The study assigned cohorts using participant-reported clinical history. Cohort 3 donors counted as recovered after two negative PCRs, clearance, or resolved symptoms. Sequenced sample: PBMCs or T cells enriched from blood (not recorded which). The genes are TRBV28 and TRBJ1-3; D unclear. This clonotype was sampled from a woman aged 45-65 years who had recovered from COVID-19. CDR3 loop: CASSLFLEGFGNTIYF. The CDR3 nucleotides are TGTGCCAGCAGTTTATTCCTCGAGGGATTCGGAAACACCATATATTTT.